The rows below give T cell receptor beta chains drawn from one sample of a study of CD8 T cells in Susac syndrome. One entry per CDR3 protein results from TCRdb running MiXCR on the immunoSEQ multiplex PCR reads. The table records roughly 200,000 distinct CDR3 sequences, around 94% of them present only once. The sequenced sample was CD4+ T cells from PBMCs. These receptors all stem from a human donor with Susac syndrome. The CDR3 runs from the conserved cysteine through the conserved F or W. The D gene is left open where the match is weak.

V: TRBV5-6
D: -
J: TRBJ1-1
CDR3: CASSLALAGGAEAFF

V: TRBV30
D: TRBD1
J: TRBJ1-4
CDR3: CAWSVTGTGVEKLFF

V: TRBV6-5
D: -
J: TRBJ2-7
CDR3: CASSYSYRSYEQYF

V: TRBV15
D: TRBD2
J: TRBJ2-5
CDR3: CATSRKRASGDQEQETQYF

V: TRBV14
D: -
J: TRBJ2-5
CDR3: CASSHNLETQYF

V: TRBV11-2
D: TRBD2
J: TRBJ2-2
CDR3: CASTSGGFTGELFF

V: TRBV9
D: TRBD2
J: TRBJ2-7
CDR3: CASSDTGTSGAYEQYF

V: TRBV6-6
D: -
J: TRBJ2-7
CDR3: CASSYSTGGRDEQYF

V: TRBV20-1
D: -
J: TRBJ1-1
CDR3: CSARDPGGWGTEAFF

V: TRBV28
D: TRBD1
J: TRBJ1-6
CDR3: CASSYGTGGNNSPLHF

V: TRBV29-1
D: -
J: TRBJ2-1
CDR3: CSSRESSYNEQFF

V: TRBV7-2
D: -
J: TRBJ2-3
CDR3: CASSGRVRDTDTQYF

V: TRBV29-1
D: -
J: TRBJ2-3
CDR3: CSVDTRGTDTQYF

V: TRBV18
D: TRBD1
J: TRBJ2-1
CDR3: CASSPLGTGDPYNEQFF

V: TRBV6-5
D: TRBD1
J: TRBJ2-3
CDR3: CASRPGTGADTQYF

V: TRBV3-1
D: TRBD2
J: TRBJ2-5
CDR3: CASSQDLSSGGAETQYF

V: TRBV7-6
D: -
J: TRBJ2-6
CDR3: CASSLQGFSGANVLTF

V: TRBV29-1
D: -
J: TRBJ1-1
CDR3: CSPREGPNTEAFF

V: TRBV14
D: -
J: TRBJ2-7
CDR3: CASSPHNRVREQYF

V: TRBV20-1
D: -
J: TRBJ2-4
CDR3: CSARSENIQYF

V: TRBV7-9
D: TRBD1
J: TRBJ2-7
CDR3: CASRTSRTGGAEQYF

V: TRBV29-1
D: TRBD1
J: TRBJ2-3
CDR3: CSVPSATGTGKADTQYF

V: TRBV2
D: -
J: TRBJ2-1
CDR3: CASSGRVFSSYNEQFF

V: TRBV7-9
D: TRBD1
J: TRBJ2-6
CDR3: CASSHRGKGEANVLTF

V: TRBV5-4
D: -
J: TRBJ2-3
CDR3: CASSLVAGSSTDTQYF

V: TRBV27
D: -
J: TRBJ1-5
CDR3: CASSFRVGQPQHF

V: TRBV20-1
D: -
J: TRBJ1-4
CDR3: CSARGSGYDGKLFF

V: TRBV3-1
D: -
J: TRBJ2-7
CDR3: CASSQALRDYEQYF

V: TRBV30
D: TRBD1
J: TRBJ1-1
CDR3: CAYDRGGTEAFF

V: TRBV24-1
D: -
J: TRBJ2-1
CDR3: CATSAGGEQFF

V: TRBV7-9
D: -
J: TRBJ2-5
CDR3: CASRIQETQYF

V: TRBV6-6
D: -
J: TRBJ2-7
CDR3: CATSRGATEQYF

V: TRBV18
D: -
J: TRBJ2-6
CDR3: CASSPLSVRDSGANVLTF

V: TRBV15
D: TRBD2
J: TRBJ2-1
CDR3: CATSRSGTSGEQFF

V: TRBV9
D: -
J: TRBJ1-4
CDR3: CASSVYGRGGNEKLFF

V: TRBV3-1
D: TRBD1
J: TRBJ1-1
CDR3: CASSQRGGSGTEAFF

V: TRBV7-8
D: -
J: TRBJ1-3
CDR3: CASSSAIRSSGNTIYF

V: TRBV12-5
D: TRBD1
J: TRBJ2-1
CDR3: CASDPGTGSYNEQFF

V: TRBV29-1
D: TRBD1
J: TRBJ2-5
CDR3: CSVGTGSGQETQYF

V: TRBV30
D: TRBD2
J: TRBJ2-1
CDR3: CASEGLAGWQFF

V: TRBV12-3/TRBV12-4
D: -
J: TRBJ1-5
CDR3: CASTSSSGNQPQHF